These 20 T cell receptor beta chains share one sample of origin, sequenced in a study of T cells after yellow fever vaccination. TCRdb re-derived calls from the 5' RACE reads in MiXCR, one entry per CDR3 protein. This table has approximately 47,000 distinct CDR3 sequences, over 5.5% appearing once. Specimen: PBMCs, either bulk or a sorted T-cell subset (CD4+, CD8+, memory, or dextramer-sorted; not recorded which), collected 45 days after the yellow fever booster vaccination. These receptors were obtained from a man younger than 45 who received the YFV17D yellow fever vaccine.

Ten or more counts support this clonotype. This rearrangement joins TRBV21-1 to TRBJ2-7; TRBD1, the D gene given by the table, was not confirmed from the DNA. TRBV21-1 is a pseudogene. CDR3 length: 15 amino acids. CDR3 residues: CASSKASACPLEQYF. The CDR3 bases are TGTGCCAGCAGCAAAGCTTCGGCATGTCCACTCGAGCAGTACTTC.

There are a few counts of this clonotype. The CDR3 loop is CASSDLSEQYF. The CDR3, as DNA: TGTGCCAGCAGTGACCTATCGGAGCAGTACTTC. The chain links TRBV6-1 to TRBJ2-7; no clear D gene. The ends were cut back, 3 bases at V and 7 bases at J, with 7 bases in the middle. The germline V gene has CDR1 MNHNS and CDR2 SASEGT. The CDR3 is 11 amino acids.

This clonotype was seen repeatedly, ten times or more. The rearrangement uses TRBV5-1 and TRBJ2-7; D remains unclear. V lost 0 bases to trimming and J lost 9 bases, with 13 bases between them. Per the germline V gene, CDR1 is SGHRS and CDR2 is YFSETQ. The CDR3 has 13 amino acids. The CDR3 DNA follows: TGCGCCAGCAGCTTGGGCCTGGGAACGGGGCAGTACTTC. Amino acids: CASSLGLGTGQYF.

This clonotype has at least ten counts. This chain connects TRBV7-2 to TRBJ2-1, with TRBD1 matching 7 bases. Per germline, CDR1 SGHTA and CDR2 FQGNSA. Trimming removed 3 bases from V and 6 bases from J; junction bases left unmatched: 5. This CDR3 spans 14 amino acids. CDR3 nucleotides: TGTGCCAGCAGCTTCGGTCGGGACAGCAATGAGCAGTTCTTC. This codes for CASSFGRDSNEQFF.

This clonotype was recorded at least ten times. CDR3 nucleotide sequence: TGTGCCAGCAGCTTAGAGATCACCGGGGAGCTGTTTTTT. As protein: CASSLEITGELFF. V and J are TRBV7-9 and TRBJ2-2; D gene uncertain. Germline V CDR1 and CDR2: SEHNR, FQNEAQ (reference sequence). The germline V and J ends were trimmed by 1 base and 4 bases, with 4 bases remaining between them. This CDR3 has 13 residues.

This clonotype has ten or more counts. The chain couples TRBV6-2 or TRBV6-3 to TRBJ2-6; D uncertain. This CDR3 is built from 15 residues. Germline-derived CDR1 and CDR2 are MNHEY and SVGEGT. The germline V and J ends were trimmed by 0 bases and 1 base, with 4 bases remaining between them. CDR3 in DNA: TGTGCCAGCAGTTACTCGATTTCTGGGGCCAACGTCCTGACTTTC. Its translation is CASSYSISGANVLTF.

This clonotype has just a few counts. The chain couples TRBV28 to TRBJ2-4; the D gene is possibly TRBD2 (6 bases). The CDR3 is 14 amino acids. CDR1 and CDR2 (germline): MDHEN, SYDVKM. V was clipped by 6 bases and J by 10 bases, with 19 bases between them. Here the CDR3 DNA reads TGTGCCAGCAGCCCGCCTGGGAGGTCAGGAATTCAGTACTTC. Encoded protein: CASSPPGRSGIQYF. Supplemented by reference TRBV28 and TRBJ2-4, the full variable domain reads DVKVTQSSRYLVKRTGEKVFLECVQDMDHENMFWYRQDPGLGLRLIYFSYDVKMKEKGDIPEGYSVSREKKERFSLILESASTNQTSMYLCASSPPGRSGIQYFGAGTRLSVL.

At least ten counts were recorded for this clonotype. The V call is TRBV4-3, the J call TRBJ1-2; D is possibly TRBD1 (6 bases). The germline V and J ends were trimmed by 1 base and 7 bases, with 13 bases remaining between them. This CDR3 contains 14 residues. From germline, CDR1 is LGHNA and CDR2 YSLEER. The CDR3 here is CASSQVLGAIGYTF. CDR3 in DNA: TGCGCCAGCAGCCAAGTATTGGGGGCGATTGGCTACACCTTC.

This clonotype was counted many times. The genes are TRBV12-3 or TRBV12-4 and TRBJ2-7; the D is unclear. The CDR3 contains 11 residues. Trimming removed 4 bases at V and 4 bases at J, with 5 bases between. DNA of the CDR3: TGTGCCAGCAGTTCCCGGTACGAGCAGTACTTC. Its protein product is CASSSRYEQYF.

The chain is built from TRBV7-2 and TRBJ2-5; 7 bases align to TRBD1. The CDR3 runs to 15 residues. V trimming: 4 bases; J trimming: 5 bases; junction bases outside the gene matches: 10. The germline V gene has CDR1 SGHTA and CDR2 FQGNSA. The CDR3 bases are TGTGCCAGCAGCTCCCCCCCCGGCAGGGGGGAGACCCAGTACTTC. This translates into CASSSPPGRGETQYF.

The chain is built from TRBV7-2 and TRBJ2-5; 8 bases fit TRBD1. Germline loops: CDR1 SGHTA, CDR2 FQGNSA. V gave up 5 bases and J gave up 5 bases; unmatched junction bases: 4. This CDR3 comprises 13 residues. DNA of the CDR3: TGTGCCAGCAGCCGACAGGGGACGGAGACCCAGTACTTC. Translation: CASSRQGTETQYF. Full variable domain (outside the CDR3, taken from reference TRBV7-2 and TRBJ2-5): GAGVSQSPSNKVTEKGKDVELRCDPISGHTALYWYRQSLGQGLEFLIYFQGNSAPDKSGLPSDRFSAERTGGSVSTLTIQRTQQEDSAVYLCASSRQGTETQYFGPGTRLLVL.

This clonotype has ten or more counts. This chain connects TRBV5-1 to TRBJ1-1; D uncertain. Germline V gene sequence: CDR1 SGHRS, CDR2 YFSETQ. The CDR3 totals 12 residues. Trimming pared 0 bases from V and 8 bases from J, leaving 8 bases between. In nucleotides, the CDR3 is TGCGCCAGCAGCTTGGCCGGTCCGGAAGCTTTCTTT. Protein sequence: CASSLAGPEAFF.

This clonotype was counted ten times or more. CDR3 amino acids: CSATVTSGSPDTQYF. CDR3 coding DNA: TGCAGTGCTACAGTGACTAGCGGGAGTCCAGATACGCAGTATTTT. V usage is TRBV20-1 and J usage is TRBJ2-3; 12 bases map to TRBD2. The CDR3 is made up of 15 amino acids. CDR1 and CDR2 (germline): DFQATT, SNEGSKA (reference sequence). Trimming took 4 bases from V and 4 from J; bases not matched to a gene: 6.

The chain has TRBV12-3 or TRBV12-4 and TRBJ2-6, with a possible D match to TRBD1 (6 bases). Between the trimmed V and J ends, which lost 11 bases and 4 bases, there was a span of 24 bases. The CDR3 totals 17 residues. DNA for the CDR3: TGTGCCTTCAGCCCGGACAGAGTTTTTGGGGGGGCCAACGTCCTGACTTTC. This codes for CAFSPDRVFGGANVLTF.

The V call is TRBV12-3 or TRBV12-4, the J call TRBJ2-3, with D perhaps matching TRBD1 (5 bases). The CDR3 sequence is 14 residues long. The germline V and J ends were trimmed by 7 bases and 1 base, with 12 bases remaining between them. The CDR3 nucleotides read TGTGCCAGCAAACCCCAACAGGGCACAGATACGCAGTATTTT. Amino acids: CASKPQQGTDTQYF.

As to this clonotype: This sequence may be a read error, since a much larger clone differs from it by one base. The rearrangement links TRBV29-1 to TRBJ2-3; D may match TRBD1 or TRBD2 (6 bases each). This CDR3 spans 17 amino acids. Germline V CDR1 and CDR2: SQVTM, ANQGSEA. Between the trimmed V and J ends, which lost 0 bases and 4 bases, there was a span of 20 bases. The CDR3 reads CSVEDPGGRGSPDTQYF. CDR3 sequence (DNA): TGCAGCGTTGAAGATCCTGGGGGGCGGGGCAGTCCAGATACGCAGTATTTT.

This clonotype was found a few times. The chain employs TRBV5-6 and TRBJ2-2; 7 positions agree with TRBD1. The CDR3 consists of 15 residues. The germline V gene has CDR1 SGHDT and CDR2 YYEEEE. J lost 5 bases, V lost 1 base, and 5 bases had no gene match. This CDR3 reads CASSLSPTGTGELFF. In nucleotides, the CDR3 is TGTGCCAGCAGCTTGTCTCCGACAGGGACCGGGGAGCTGTTTTTT.

This chain joins TRBV20-1 and TRBJ1-5, with D perhaps matching TRBD1 (6 bases). This CDR3 region has 13 residues. Germline CDR1 and CDR2: DFQATT and SNEGSKA (reference sequence). Trimming removed 3 bases at V and 7 bases at J, with 13 bases between. CDR3 nucleotide sequence: TGCAGTGCTAGTGCAGGGGAAGAACAGCCCCAGCATTTT. Protein: CSASAGEEQPQHF.

V is TRBV25-1 and J is TRBJ1-1, with D possibly being TRBD1 (5 bases). The CDR3 covers 15 residues. The V gene's germline CDR1 is MGHDK and CDR2 SYGVNS. V was clipped by 1 base and J by 5 bases, with 14 bases between them. Here the CDR3 DNA reads TGTGCCAGCAGTGAATTGAGGGGCCCGGGGACTGAAGCTTTCTTT. Its translation is CASSELRGPGTEAFF.

This clonotype was seen many times. The chain carries TRBV9 and TRBJ2-5; tentative D call: TRBD2 (6 bases). The CDR3 covers 13 residues. V lost 4 bases to trimming and J lost 2 bases, with 9 bases between them. The germline CDR1 and CDR2 sequences are SGDLS and YYNGEE. CDR3 in DNA: TGTGCCAGCAGCAGGGGACTTCAAGAGACCCAGTACTTC. As protein: CASSRGLQETQYF.